A single sample is the source of the 11 T cell receptor beta chains below, sequenced in a study of human T cells and chemical hapten exposure. TCRdb called the RACE reads again in MiXCR, with one record for every CDR3 protein. The table shows some 400,000 distinct CDR3 sequences, with approximately 5.1% occurring only once. Time point meaning: pre-sensitization, week 0. Treatment specified: therapeutic diphenylcyclopropenone sensitization with weekly scalp DPC. Sample: whole blood, taken in connection with sensitization to the hapten diphenylcyclopropenone (DPC). Source of these receptors: a woman aged 50 to 60 with alopecia areata. Some clones in this sample may be carry-over from other donors' samples.

Concerning this clonotype: A much larger clone sits a single nucleotide away, making a read error possible. The rearrangement uses TRBV3-1 and TRBJ2-3; D call uncertain. Trimming shortened V by 5 bases and J by 2 bases, and 5 bases separated the two germline ends. Germline CDR1 is LGHDT and CDR2 is YNNKEL (reference sequence). The CDR3 length is 12 residues. DNA of the CDR3: TGTGCCAGCAGCACCAACACAGATACGCAGTATTTT. This gives the protein CASSTNTDTQYF.

This clonotype was detected a few times. The rearrangement joins TRBV20-1 to TRBJ2-4, with a weak D call TRBD2 (6 bases). Between the trimmed V and J ends, which lost 0 bases and 2 bases, there was a span of 20 bases. Germline V gene sequence: CDR1 DFQATT, CDR2 SNEGSKA (reference sequence). CDR3 length equals 18 residues. The CDR3 DNA sequence: TGCAGTGCTAGAGATGTAGGGACTGCATATGGAACCAAAAACATTCAGTACTTC. Encoded protein: CSARDVGTAYGTKNIQYF.

At least ten counts were recorded for this clonotype. The J gene is TRBJ2-7, the V gene TRBV9; no definite D call. Trimming took 4 bases from V and 3 from J, leaving 14 bases between them. Germline values: CDR1 SGDLS, CDR2 YYNGEE. The CDR3 covers 14 residues. The CDR3 protein is CASSPSVSDYEQYF. The CDR3 DNA follows: TGTGCCAGCAGCCCTTCCGTGAGCGACTACGAGCAGTACTTC.

This clonotype was found many times. The chain couples TRBV28 to TRBJ2-7, with D tentatively TRBD1 or TRBD2 (5 bases each). Trimming removed 4 bases at V and 2 bases at J, with 6 bases between. This CDR3 is 12 amino acids long. CDR1 and CDR2 (germline): MDHEN, SYDVKM. Here the CDR3 DNA reads TGTGCCAGCAGTTGGGACCCCTACGAGCAGTACTTC. Translation gives CASSWDPYEQYF.

This clonotype has a count of ten or more. The genes are TRBV29-1 and TRBJ2-5, with TRBD2 matching over 7 bases. Germline V gene sequence: CDR1 SQVTM, CDR2 ANQGSEA. This CDR3 has 13 residues. V lost 3 bases to trimming and J lost 4 bases; unmatched junction nucleotides: 5. The CDR3 DNA reads as TGCAGCGTTGAGCCCGGCGGGGGAGAGACCCAGTACTTC. It yields the protein CSVEPGGGETQYF.

This clonotype was found many times. This chain links TRBV7-2 with TRBJ2-1, with 8 bases identical to TRBD2. CDR1 SGHTA and CDR2 FQGNSA come from the germline V gene. V lost 0 bases, J lost 8 bases, and 6 bases stayed unmatched. This CDR3 spans 15 amino acids. The CDR3 DNA follows: TGTGCCAGCAGCTTAGCGGGGCTAGCGGGCGATGAGCAGTTCTTC. Protein product: CASSLAGLAGDEQFF. The full variable domain, in which reference TRBV7-2 and TRBJ2-1 provide the parts outside the CDR3, is GAGVSQSPSNKVTEKGKDVELRCDPISGHTALYWYRQSLGQGLEFLIYFQGNSAPDKSGLPSDRFSAERTGGSVSTLTIQRTQQEDSAVYLCASSLAGLAGDEQFFGPGTRLTVL.

This clonotype was seen only a few times. This rearrangement joins TRBV12-3 or TRBV12-4 to TRBJ1-1; 7 bases align to TRBD1. This CDR3 region has 17 residues. V lost 5 bases to trimming and J lost 1 base; unmatched junction nucleotides: 13. The CDR3 sequence: CASSPNKGGQPNTEAFF. The DNA for the CDR3 is TGTGCCAGCAGTCCGAACAAGGGGGGACAGCCGAACACTGAAGCTTTCTTT.

This clonotype was counted at least ten times. The rearrangement links TRBV28 to TRBJ1-5; perhaps TRBD1 as D (6 bases). The CDR3 runs to 14 residues. Germline lookup yields CDR1 MDHEN and CDR2 SYDVKM. Trimming took off 6 bases at V and 3 bases at J, with 12 bases between the two ends. CDR3 loop: CASSRTAPNQPQHF. In DNA, the CDR3 is TGTGCCAGCAGCAGGACAGCACCCAATCAGCCCCAGCATTTT.

The sample holds many counts of this clonotype. This rearrangement joins TRBV2 to TRBJ1-5; no firm D call. Trimming removed 6 bases at V and 7 bases at J, with 16 bases between. Germline V gene sequence: CDR1 SNHLY, CDR2 FYNNEI. CDR3 length: 14 residues. CDR3 sequence: CASSPLLPVQPQHF. As DNA, the CDR3 is TGTGCCAGCAGCCCCCTTCTTCCGGTACAGCCCCAGCATTTT.

This clonotype came up many times. This chain joins TRBV4-3 and TRBJ2-1; D is ambiguous. The V gene lost 1 base and the J gene lost 1 base, with 8 bases spanning the gap. CDR3 length equals 15 residues. The germline CDR1 and CDR2 sequences are LGHNA and YSLEER. This chain's CDR3 is CASSQGLGSYNEQFF. Here the CDR3 DNA reads TGCGCCAGCAGCCAAGGGTTGGGTTCCTACAATGAGCAGTTCTTC.

At least ten counts were recorded for this clonotype. The J gene is TRBJ2-7, the V gene TRBV25-1, with 7 bases fitting TRBD1. The V segment lost 3 bases and the J segment 4 bases; nucleotides outside the gene matches: 6. The CDR3 is made up of 14 amino acids. Germline V gene sequence: CDR1 MGHDK, CDR2 SYGVNS. This CDR3 reads CASSDSTGPYEQYF. Here the CDR3 DNA reads TGTGCCAGCAGTGACTCGACAGGGCCTTACGAGCAGTACTTC.